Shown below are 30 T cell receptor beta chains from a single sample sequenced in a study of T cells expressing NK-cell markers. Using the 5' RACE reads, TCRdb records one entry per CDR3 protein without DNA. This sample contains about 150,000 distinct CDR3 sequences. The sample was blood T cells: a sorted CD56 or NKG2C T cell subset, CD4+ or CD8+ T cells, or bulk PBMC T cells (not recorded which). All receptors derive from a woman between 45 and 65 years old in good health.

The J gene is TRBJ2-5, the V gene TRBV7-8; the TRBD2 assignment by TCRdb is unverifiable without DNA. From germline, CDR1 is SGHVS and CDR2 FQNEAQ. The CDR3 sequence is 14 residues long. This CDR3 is CASTRRVHQETQYF.

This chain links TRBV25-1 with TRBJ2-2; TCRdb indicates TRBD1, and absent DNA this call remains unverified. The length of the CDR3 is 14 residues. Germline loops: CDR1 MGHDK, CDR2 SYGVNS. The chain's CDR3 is CASSLGHTTGELFF.

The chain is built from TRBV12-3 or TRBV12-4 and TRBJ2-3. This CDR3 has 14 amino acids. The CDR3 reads CASSPAVLTDTQYF.

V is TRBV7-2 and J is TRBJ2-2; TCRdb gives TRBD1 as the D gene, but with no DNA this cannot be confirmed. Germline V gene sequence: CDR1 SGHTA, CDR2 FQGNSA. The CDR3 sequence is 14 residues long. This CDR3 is CASRGGRHTGELFF.

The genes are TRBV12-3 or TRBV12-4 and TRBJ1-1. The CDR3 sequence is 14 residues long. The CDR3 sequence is CASSLVTVNTEAFF.

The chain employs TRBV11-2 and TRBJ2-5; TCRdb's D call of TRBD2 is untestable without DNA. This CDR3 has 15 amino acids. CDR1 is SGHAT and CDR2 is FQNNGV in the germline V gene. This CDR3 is CASSPSRDYGQTQYF.

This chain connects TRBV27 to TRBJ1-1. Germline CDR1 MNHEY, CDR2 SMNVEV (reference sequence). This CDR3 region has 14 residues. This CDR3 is CASSLDGVNTEAFF.

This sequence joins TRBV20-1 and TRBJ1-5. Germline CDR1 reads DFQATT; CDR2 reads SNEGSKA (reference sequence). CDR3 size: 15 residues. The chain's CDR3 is CSAREVLQSNQPQHF.

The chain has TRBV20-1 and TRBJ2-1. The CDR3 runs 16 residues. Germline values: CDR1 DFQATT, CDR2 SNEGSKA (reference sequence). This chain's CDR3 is CSARGGSLSSYNEQFF.

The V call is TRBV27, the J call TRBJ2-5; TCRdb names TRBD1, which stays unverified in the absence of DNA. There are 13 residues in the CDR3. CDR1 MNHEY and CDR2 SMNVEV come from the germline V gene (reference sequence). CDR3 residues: CASLGQGQETQYF.

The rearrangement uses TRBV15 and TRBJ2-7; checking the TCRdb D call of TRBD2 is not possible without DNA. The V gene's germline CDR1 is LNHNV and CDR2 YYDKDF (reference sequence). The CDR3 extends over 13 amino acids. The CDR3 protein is CATSGDRRDEQYF.

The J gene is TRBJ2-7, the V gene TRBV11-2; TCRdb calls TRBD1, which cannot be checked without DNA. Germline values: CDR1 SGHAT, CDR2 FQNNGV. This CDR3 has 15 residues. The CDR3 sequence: CASSLKGQRSYEQYF.

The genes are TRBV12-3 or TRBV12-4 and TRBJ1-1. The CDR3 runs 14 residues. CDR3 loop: CASGIGGGATEAFF.

The CDR3 is CASSSEQVGKNEQFF. The chain has TRBV5-1 and TRBJ2-1; the TRBD1 assignment by TCRdb is unverifiable without DNA. The CDR3 covers 15 residues. Per germline, CDR1 SGHRS and CDR2 YFSETQ.

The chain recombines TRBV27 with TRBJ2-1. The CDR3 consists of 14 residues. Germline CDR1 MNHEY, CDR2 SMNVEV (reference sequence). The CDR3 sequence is CASSQTENYNEQFF.

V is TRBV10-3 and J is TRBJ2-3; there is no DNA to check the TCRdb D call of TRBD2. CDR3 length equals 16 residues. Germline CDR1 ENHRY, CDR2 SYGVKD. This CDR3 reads CAISERLAGITDTQYF.

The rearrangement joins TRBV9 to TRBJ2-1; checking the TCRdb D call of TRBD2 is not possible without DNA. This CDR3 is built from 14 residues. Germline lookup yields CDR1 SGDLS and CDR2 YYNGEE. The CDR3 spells CASSLGLQYNEQFF.

The chain's CDR3 is CASTEYGLGYNEQFF. The gene calls are TRBV6-6 and TRBJ2-1. The CDR3 sequence is 15 residues long. The germline V gene has CDR1 MNHNY and CDR2 SVGAGI (reference sequence).

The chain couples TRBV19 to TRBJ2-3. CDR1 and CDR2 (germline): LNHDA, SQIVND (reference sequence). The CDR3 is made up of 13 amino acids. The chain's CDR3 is CASSIDEEDTQYF.

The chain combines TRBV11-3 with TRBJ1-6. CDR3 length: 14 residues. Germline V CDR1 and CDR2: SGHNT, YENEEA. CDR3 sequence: CASRGFIFNSPLHF.

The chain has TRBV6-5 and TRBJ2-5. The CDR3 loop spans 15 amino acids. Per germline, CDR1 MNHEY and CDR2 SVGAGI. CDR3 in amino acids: CASSFISAVQETQYF.

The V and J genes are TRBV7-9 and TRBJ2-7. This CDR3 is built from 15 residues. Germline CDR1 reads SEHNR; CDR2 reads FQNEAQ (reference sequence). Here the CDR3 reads CASSLDATSSYEQYF.

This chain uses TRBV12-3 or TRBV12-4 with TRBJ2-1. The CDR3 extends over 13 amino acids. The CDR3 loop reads CASTLEKYNEQFF.

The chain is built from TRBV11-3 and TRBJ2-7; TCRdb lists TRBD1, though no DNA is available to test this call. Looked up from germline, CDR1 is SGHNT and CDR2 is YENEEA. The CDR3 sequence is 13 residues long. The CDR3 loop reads CASSFDRDHEQYF. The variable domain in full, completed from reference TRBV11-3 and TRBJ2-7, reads EAGVVQSPRYKIIEKKQPVAFWCNPISGHNTLYWYLQNLGQGPELLIRYENEEAVDDSQLPKDRFSAERLKGVDSTLKIQPAELGDSAVYLCASSFDRDHEQYFGPGTRLTVT.

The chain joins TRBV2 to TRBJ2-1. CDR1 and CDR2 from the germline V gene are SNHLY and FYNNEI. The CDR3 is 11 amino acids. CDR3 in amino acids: CASSASNEQFF.

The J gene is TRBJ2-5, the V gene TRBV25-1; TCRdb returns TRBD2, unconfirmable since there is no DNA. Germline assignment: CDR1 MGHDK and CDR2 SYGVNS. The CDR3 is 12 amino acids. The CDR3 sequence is CASSEAGETQYF.

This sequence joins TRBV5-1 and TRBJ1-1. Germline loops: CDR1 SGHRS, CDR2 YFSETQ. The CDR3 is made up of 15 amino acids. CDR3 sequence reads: CASSLMVNENTEAFF.

CDR3: CATSDSQSLAQYF. The chain combines TRBV24-1 with TRBJ2-3; TCRdb's D call, TRBD2, is unchecked because there is no DNA. The CDR3 covers 13 residues. Per germline, CDR1 KGHDR and CDR2 SFDVKD.

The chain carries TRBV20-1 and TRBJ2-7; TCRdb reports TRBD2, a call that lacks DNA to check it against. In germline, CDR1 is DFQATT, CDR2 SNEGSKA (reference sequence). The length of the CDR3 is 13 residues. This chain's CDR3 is CSAVSGGTYEQYF.

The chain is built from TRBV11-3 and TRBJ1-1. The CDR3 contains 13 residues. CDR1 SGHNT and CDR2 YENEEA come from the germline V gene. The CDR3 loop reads CASSSSRNTEAFF.